This T cell receptor (beta chain) was observed in a study of blood T cell repertoires in COVID-19. Sequenced by immunoSEQ multiplex PCR; TCRdb stores in-frame clones only, minus some. The data contain roughly 250,000 clones, over 75% of them singletons. The sample holds one count of this clone. The CDR3 totals 17 residues. V lost 4 bases, J lost 5 bases, and 8 bases stayed unmatched. CDR1 is LGHNA and CDR2 is YNFKEQ in the germline V gene. The sequence was obtained from a woman between 25 and 40 years old who had recovered from COVID-19. The genes are TRBV4-2 and TRBJ2-1; 13 bases agree with TRBD2. The sequencing input was PBMCs or T cells enriched from blood (not recorded which). The CDR3 DNA is TGTGCCAGCAGCCCCGCCGGGACTAGCGGGGAAAACAATGAGCAGTTCTTC. Encoded protein: CASSPAGTSGENNEQFF.